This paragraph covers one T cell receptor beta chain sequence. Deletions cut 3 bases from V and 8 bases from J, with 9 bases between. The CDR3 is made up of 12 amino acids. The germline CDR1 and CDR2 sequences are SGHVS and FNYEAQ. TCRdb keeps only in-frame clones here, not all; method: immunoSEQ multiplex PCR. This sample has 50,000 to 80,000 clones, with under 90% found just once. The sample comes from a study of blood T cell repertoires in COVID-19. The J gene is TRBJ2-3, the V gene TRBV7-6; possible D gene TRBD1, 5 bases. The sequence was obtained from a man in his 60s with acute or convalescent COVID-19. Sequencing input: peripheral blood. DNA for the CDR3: TGTGCCAGCAGCTTGCAGGGCCCTACGCAGTATTTT. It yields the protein CASSLQGPTQYF.